These 26 T cell receptor beta chains were sequenced from one sample in a study of tumor and adjacent non-tumor tissue in lung cancer. This sample's RNA came from whole unsorted tissue. A modified ARM-PCR protocol with three rounds of nested PCR amplified TCRbeta. In TCRdb, the multiplex PCR reads were re-called with MiXCR into one record per CDR3 protein. In the table there are 71,000 or so distinct CDR3 sequences, roughly 80% of which are singletons. The sample taken for sequencing was lung tumor tissue. The receptor source for this set is a woman aged 50 to 65 with non-small cell lung cancer.

Points on this clonotype: One end of the junction fails to match germline, which may point to a read error. The chain combines TRBV6-2 or TRBV6-3 with TRBJ2-7; D gene uncertain. This CDR3 region has 13 residues. Germline assignment: CDR1 MNHEY and CDR2 SVGEGT. The chain's CDR3 is CASSYLDTFEQHF. The CDR3 nucleotides read TGTGCCAGCAGTTACTTGGATACCTTCGAGCAGCACTTC.

Details on this clonotype: Sequence at one end of the junction differs from germline and may be a read error. The chain combines TRBV4-2 with TRBJ2-1, with 9 positions matching TRBD2. CDR1 LGHNA and CDR2 YNFKEQ come from the germline V gene. CDR3 length: 17 residues. The CDR3 region is CACSQEIYSGSNNEQSF. CDR3 DNA: TGTGCCTGCAGCCAAGAAATTTATAGCGGGAGCAACAATGAGCAGTCCTTC.

As to this clonotype: One end of the junction varies from germline; a read error may be responsible. This chain links TRBV4-1 with TRBJ1-6; the D is unclear. The CDR3 is 16 residues long. Per the germline V gene, CDR1 is MGHRA and CDR2 is YSYEKL. This chain's CDR3 is CASSPQTTENNSPLHF. CDR3 DNA sequence: TGCGCCAGCAGCCCCCAGACTACAGAGAATAATTCTCCCCTCCACTTT.

On this clonotype: At one of its ends the junction is not consistent with the germline gene, which may arise from a read error. This rearrangement joins TRBV6-1 to TRBJ2-7; D is uncertain. This CDR3 is 14 amino acids long. The V gene's germline CDR1 is MNHNS and CDR2 SASEGT. The CDR3 DNA reads TGTGCAAGCAGTGAAGCGTGGTTGGTAGGCGAGCAGTACTTC. Its protein product is CASSEAWLVGEQYF.

Comments on this clonotype: An end of the junction does not agree with germline; a read error may underlie this. The chain combines TRBV11-2 with TRBJ2-1; D remains ambiguous. The CDR3 totals 13 residues. Germline V gives CDR1 SGHAT, CDR2 FQNNGV. The CDR3 loop is CASSSGRINEQIF. The CDR3, as DNA: TGTGCCAGCAGCTCCGGGCGGATCAATGAGCAGATCTTC.

Points on this clonotype: A much bigger clone sits one base away, suggesting this may be a read error. The J gene is TRBJ2-1, the V gene TRBV15; TRBD2 aligns across 7 bases. Germline CDR1 reads LNHNV; CDR2 reads YYDKDF (reference sequence). The CDR3 has 16 residues. The CDR3 sequence is CASSTREGRVHNEQFF. The CDR3 coding sequence is TGTGCCAGCAGCACGCGGGAAGGGAGGGTACACAATGAGCAGTTCTTC.

This chain uses TRBV20-1 with TRBJ2-7; 7 bases fit TRBD1. Germline CDR1 DFQATT, CDR2 SNEGSKA (reference sequence). The CDR3 contains 14 residues. V lost 2 bases and J lost 9; bases outside the gene matches: 13. The CDR3 DNA reads as TGCAGTGCTAGACCAATGCTCAGGGGGAACGTGCAGTACTTC. Encoded protein: CSARPMLRGNVQYF.

As to this clonotype: This may come from a read error, since a much larger clone is one base off. V and J are TRBV18 and TRBJ2-5; TRBD1 is a possible D gene (5 bases). Germline CDR1 is KGHSH and CDR2 is LQKENI. This CDR3 comprises 15 residues. Trimming removed 0 bases from V and 8 bases from J, with 16 bases in between. The CDR3 reads CASSPPLTAGDTQYF. The CDR3 DNA is TGTGCCAGCTCACCACCCCTGACAGCTGGGGATACCCAGTACTTC.

This clonotype was seen only a few times. Given a much more abundant clone one base away, this may be a read error. This CDR3 is CAGSLGGGDQYF. The CDR3 DNA sequence: TGTGCCGGCAGTTTGGGGGGCGGTGATCAGTACTTC. The chain employs TRBV28 and TRBJ2-4; possibly TRBD1 or TRBD2 for D (6 bases each). The CDR3 loop spans 12 amino acids. From germline, CDR1 is MDHEN and CDR2 SYDVKM.

In regard to this clonotype: A much larger clone sits a single nucleotide away, making a read error possible. This chain joins TRBV7-9 and TRBJ2-5; D is undetermined. In germline, CDR1 is SEHNR, CDR2 FQNEAQ (reference sequence). CDR3 length: 12 residues. CDR3 DNA: TGTGCCGGCAGCTTAGTCCGAGAGACCCAGTACTTC. Its protein product is CAGSLVRETQYF.

About this clonotype: A read error may account for a junction end that differs from germline. The chain uses TRBV12-5 and TRBJ2-1; maybe TRBD2 (6 bases). CDR1 is LGHNT and CDR2 is FRNRAP in the germline V gene. This CDR3 contains 13 residues. CDR3 in amino acids: CTSGTGPTNEQFF. CDR3 coding DNA: TGTACTAGTGGGACTGGACCCACCAATGAGCAGTTCTTC.

Concerning this clonotype: At one of its ends the junction is not consistent with the germline gene, which may arise from a read error. The chain is built from TRBV20-1 and TRBJ2-3, with 8 bases lining up with TRBD1. Germline-derived CDR1 and CDR2 are DFQATT and SNEGSKA (reference sequence). This CDR3 spans 17 amino acids. Written as DNA, the CDR3 is TGCAATGCTAGAGATAGGACAGGGATTGATGGTACAGATACGCTGCATTTT. It encodes CNARDRTGIDGTDTLHF.

In regard to this clonotype: The CDR3 carries no conserved terminal phenylalanine or tryptophan, so it likely arises from a read error. The chain couples TRBV6-5 to TRBJ2-5; TRBD1 is a possible D gene (6 bases). The V and J ends lost 6 bases and 5 bases respectively, with 16 bases between them. There are 14 residues in the CDR3. Germline loops: CDR1 MNHEY, CDR2 SVGAGI. The CDR3 protein is CASSQTGTGETQYI. CDR3 DNA: TGTGCCAGCAGCCAAACAGGGACGGGGGAGACCCAGTACATC.

Comments on this clonotype: An end of the junction does not agree with germline; a read error may underlie this. The rearrangement uses TRBV6-1 and TRBJ1-5, with 8 bases lining up with TRBD1. CDR1 is MNHNS and CDR2 is SASEGT in the germline V gene. The CDR3 is 13 amino acids. The CDR3 here is CASPWTGNQPQHF. CDR3 in DNA: TGCGCCAGCCCCTGGACAGGGAATCAGCCCCAGCATTTT.

Points on this clonotype: This could be a read error, since a much larger clone is one nucleotide away. This rearrangement joins TRBV28 to TRBJ2-4; tentatively, D is TRBD2 (6 bases). CDR3 length: 17 residues. Germline CDR1 reads MDHEN; CDR2 reads SYDVKM. With 3 bases removed from V and 3 bases from J, the gap between germline ends came to 18 bases. The CDR3 sequence: CASSFGLPEKSKNIQYF. The CDR3 bases are TGTGCCAGCAGTTTTGGACTACCGGAGAAAAGCAAAAACATTCAGTACTTC. The full variable domain, rest sourced from reference TRBV28 and TRBJ2-4, is DVKVTQSSRYLVKRTGEKVFLECVQDMDHENMFWYRQDPGLGLRLIYFSYDVKMKEKGDIPEGYSVSREKKERFSLILESASTNQTSMYLCASSFGLPEKSKNIQYFGAGTRLSVL.

As regards this clonotype: A much larger clonotype is one base distant, so this may be a read error. The chain joins TRBV15 to TRBJ2-7, with TRBD1 identical over 7 bases. After removal of 2 bases from V and 3 bases from J, the junction contained 1 base not matched to a gene. Germline CDR1 is LNHNV and CDR2 is YYDKDF (reference sequence). The CDR3 totals 13 residues. DNA for the CDR3: TGTGCCACCAGCAGAAACAGGGGCTACGAGCAGTACTTC. Encoded protein: CATSRNRGYEQYF. Full variable domain (rest looked up from reference TRBV15 and TRBJ2-7): DAMVIQNPRYQVTQFGKPVTLSCSQTLNHNVMYWYQQKSSQAPKLLFHYYDKDFNNEADTPDNFQSRRPNTSFCFLDIRSPGLGDTAMYLCATSRNRGYEQYFGPGTRLTVT.

A note on this clonotype: An end of the junction differs from the germline gene, which may be a read error. V usage is TRBV24-1 and J usage is TRBJ2-1, with unresolved D. CDR1 KGHDR and CDR2 SFDVKD come from the germline V gene. This CDR3 spans 16 amino acids. The CDR3 region has the DNA TGTGCCACCAGTAAGTTCAGCAGCAGATCCTACAATGAACAGTTCTTC. This encodes CATSKFSSRSYNEQFF.

Details on this clonotype: The CDR3 ends on some other residue instead of the conserved phenylalanine or tryptophan, so this is likely a read error. The V call is TRBV6-6, the J call TRBJ2-7, with a possible D match to TRBD2 (6 bases). In germline, CDR1 is MNHNY, CDR2 SVGAGI (reference sequence). V dropped 6 bases and J dropped 4 bases, with 16 bases sitting between them. CDR3 length: 14 amino acids. CDR3 region: CASSPLRDPYEQYL. In nucleotides, the CDR3 is TGTGCCAGCAGCCCATTGCGGGACCCTTACGAGCAGTACCTC.

A note on this clonotype: An end of the junction does not agree with germline; a read error may underlie this. The chain is built from TRBV20-1 and TRBJ2-7; D gene uncertain. CDR1 and CDR2 (germline): DFQATT, SNEGSKA (reference sequence). The CDR3 length is 11 residues. This CDR3 is CSARCPGEQYF. Here the CDR3 DNA reads TGTAGTGCTAGATGTCCCGGCGAGCAGTACTTC.

About this clonotype itself: This clone may be a read error of a much larger clone one base away. The chain carries TRBV14 and TRBJ1-2, with D uncertain. Per the germline V gene, CDR1 is SGHDN and CDR2 is FVKESK. The CDR3 is made up of 14 amino acids. The CDR3: CAISQDGIADGYTF. For the CDR3, the DNA is TGTGCCATCAGCCAAGACGGGATAGCAGATGGCTACACCTTC.

Concerning this clonotype: The CDR3 does not end in the conserved phenylalanine or tryptophan, so this is likely a read error. V and J are TRBV29-1 and TRBJ1-2; 10 nucleotides align to TRBD1. Germline V gene lookup returns CDR1 SQVTM and CDR2 ANQGSEA. CDR3 length: 12 amino acids. V was pared by 7 bases and J by 7 bases, with 6 bases of the junction left unmatched. The CDR3 reads CSAYGQGVGYTS. The CDR3 DNA reads TGCAGCGCATACGGACAGGGGGTTGGCTACACCTCC.

A remark on this clonotype: A read error may produce the germline difference seen at one junction end. This chain joins TRBV6-2 or TRBV6-3 and TRBJ2-2, with 8 bases matching TRBD1. CDR3 length: 15 amino acids. Germline V gene lookup returns CDR1 MNHEY and CDR2 SVGEGT. The CDR3 nucleotides read TGTGTCAGCACCAACACAGGGGGAAACACCGGGGAGCTGTTTTTT. Amino acids: CVSTNTGGNTGELFF.

Comment on this clonotype: An end of the junction differs from the germline gene, which may be a read error. The chain links TRBV7-8 to TRBJ1-2; D not resolved. The CDR3 contains 14 residues. CDR1 SGHVS and CDR2 FQNEAQ come from the germline V gene. The CDR3 protein is CATSLSWSDYGYTF. CDR3 DNA sequence: TGTGCCACCAGCCTTTCATGGTCCGACTATGGCTACACCTTC.

This clonotype came up once. This chain connects TRBV4-2 to TRBJ2-1; tentatively, D is TRBD2 (6 bases). In germline, CDR1 is LGHNA, CDR2 YNFKEQ. V was clipped by 2 bases and J by 9 bases, with 17 bases between them. This CDR3 comprises 15 residues. The CDR3 region is CASSQSVAELVEQFF. The CDR3 DNA follows: TGTGCCAGCAGCCAATCCGTAGCGGAGTTAGTTGAGCAGTTCTTC.

This clonotype has a handful of counts. This sequence may be a read error, since a much larger clone differs from it by one base. The chain carries TRBV1 and TRBJ2-7. TRBV1 is a documented pseudogene. This CDR3 has 16 amino acids. CDR3 sequence: CTSSQDRALNSYEQYF. CDR3 in DNA: TGCACCAGCAGCCAAGATCGTGCTCTAAACTCCTACGAGCAGTACTTC.

This clonotype was detected a few times. The CDR3 protein is CASRRGGDYHSGANVLTF. The CDR3 nucleotides are TGTGCCAGCAGGCGGGGTGGGGACTACCACTCTGGGGCCAACGTCCTGACTTTC. V and J are TRBV6-5 and TRBJ2-6, with TRBD2 matching over 7 bases. Germline V gene data show CDR1 as MNHEY and CDR2 as SVGAGI. The CDR3 is 18 amino acids. V was pared by 6 bases and J by 0 bases, with 11 bases of the junction left unmatched.